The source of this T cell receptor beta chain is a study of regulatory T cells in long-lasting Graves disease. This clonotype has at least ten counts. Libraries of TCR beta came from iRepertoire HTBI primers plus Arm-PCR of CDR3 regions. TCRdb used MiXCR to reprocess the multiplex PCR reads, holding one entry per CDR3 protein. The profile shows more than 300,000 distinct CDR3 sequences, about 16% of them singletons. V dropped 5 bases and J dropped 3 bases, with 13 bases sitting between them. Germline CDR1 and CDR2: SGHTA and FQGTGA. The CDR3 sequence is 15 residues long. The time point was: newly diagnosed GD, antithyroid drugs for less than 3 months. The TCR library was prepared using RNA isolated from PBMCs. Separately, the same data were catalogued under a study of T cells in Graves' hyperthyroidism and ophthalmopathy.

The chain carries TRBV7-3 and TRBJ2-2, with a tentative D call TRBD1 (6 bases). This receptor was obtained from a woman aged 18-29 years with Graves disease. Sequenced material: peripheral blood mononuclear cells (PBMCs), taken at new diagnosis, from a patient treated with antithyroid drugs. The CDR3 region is CASSPTGSDTGELFF. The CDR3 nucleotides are TGTGCCAGCAGCCCGACAGGTTCTGACACCGGGGAGCTGTTTTTT. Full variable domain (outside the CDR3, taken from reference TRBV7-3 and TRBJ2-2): GAGVSQTPSNKVTEKGKYVELRCDPISGHTALYWYRQSLGQGPEFLIYFQGTGAADDSGLPNDRFFAVRPEGSVSTLKIQRTERGDSAVYLCASSPTGSDTGELFFGEGSRLTVL.